This T cell receptor (beta chain) was profiled in a study of Graves' ophthalmopathy and Graves' hyperthyroidism. Notes on the study in general: Ophthalmopathy and stable hyperthyroidism were discriminated by a 13-signature model, with about 90% sensitivity and 70% to 84% specificity. Blood also carried most expanded thyroid clonotypes exceeding 0.001 frequency.

This clonotype was seen a handful of times. Antigen: not known. For repertoire sequencing, the TCR beta CDR3 regions were amplified from RNA transcripts. The authors performed first-round RT-PCR with HTBI primers and then a second-round multiplex PCR. TCRdb reprocessed the multiplex PCR reads with MiXCR, giving one entry per CDR3 protein. The table shows over a million distinct CDR3 sequences, with roughly two fifths occurring only once. The J segment lost 3 bases and the V segment lost 4 bases, leaving 12 bases of the junction unmatched. The CDR3 extends over 16 amino acids. Germline CDR1 reads SGHDT; CDR2 reads YYEEEE.

This clonotype was obtained from an adult man with Graves' hyperthyroidism. The chain is built from TRBV5-6 and TRBJ2-5; 7 bases are shared with TRBD1. The specimen was peripheral blood or thyroid tissue (not recorded which). In DNA, the CDR3 is TGTGCCAGCAGCAACCCGACAGGGAAGATCGAAGAGACCCAGTACTTC. Amino acids: CASSNPTGKIEETQYF.